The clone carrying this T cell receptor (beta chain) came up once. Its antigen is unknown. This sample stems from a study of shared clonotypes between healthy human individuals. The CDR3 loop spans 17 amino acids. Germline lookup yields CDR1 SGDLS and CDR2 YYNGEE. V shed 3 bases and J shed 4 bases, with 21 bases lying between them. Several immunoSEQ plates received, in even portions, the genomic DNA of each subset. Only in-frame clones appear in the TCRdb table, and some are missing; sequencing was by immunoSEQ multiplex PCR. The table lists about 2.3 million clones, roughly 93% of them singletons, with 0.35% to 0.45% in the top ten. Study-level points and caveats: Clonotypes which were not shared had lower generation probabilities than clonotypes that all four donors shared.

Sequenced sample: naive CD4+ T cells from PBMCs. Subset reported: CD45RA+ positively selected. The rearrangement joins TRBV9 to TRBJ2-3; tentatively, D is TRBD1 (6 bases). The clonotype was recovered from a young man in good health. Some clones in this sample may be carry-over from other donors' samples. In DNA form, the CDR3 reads TGTGCCAGCAGCGCTTCCGGGACAATTACCTACCCAGATACGCAGTATTTT. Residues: CASSASGTITYPDTQYF.